This T cell receptor beta chain was observed in a study of T cells after yellow fever vaccination. The overall study: Libraries from low-cell-number fractions were prepared with the SMART-Seq v4 Ultra Low Input RNA kit. Study-wide results and limits: Abundant clonotypes from the bulk population could contaminate FACS-sorted repertoires.

The 5'RACE template-switching step produced TCR cDNA and added a universal primer site and UMIs. Each CDR3 protein gets one entry after TCRdb re-called the 5' RACE reads with MiXCR. The sample shows approximately 610,000 distinct CDR3 sequences, 17% of them seen only once. This clonotype has a handful of counts. Its specificity is not known. The source is a man aged 18 to 29 who received the YFV17D yellow fever vaccine. This sample comprised PBMCs, obtained about 5 days after the first yellow fever vaccination.

DNA for the CDR3: TGTGCCAGCAGCTTGGGGACGGCCGATAATGGCTACACCTTC. Translated, it gives CASSLGTADNGYTF. V gene TRBV5-4 combines with J gene TRBJ1-2; D is unresolved. V dropped 0 bases and J dropped 6 bases, with 12 bases sitting between them. CDR1 is SGHNT and CDR2 is YYREEE in the germline V gene (reference sequence). The CDR3 contains 14 residues.